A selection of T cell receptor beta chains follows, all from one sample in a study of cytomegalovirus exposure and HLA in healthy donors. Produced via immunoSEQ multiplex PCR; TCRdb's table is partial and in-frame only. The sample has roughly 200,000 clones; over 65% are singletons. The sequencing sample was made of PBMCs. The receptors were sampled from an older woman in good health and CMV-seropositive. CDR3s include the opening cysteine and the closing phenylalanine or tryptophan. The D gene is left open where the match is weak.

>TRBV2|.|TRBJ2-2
CASSAGGHGELFF
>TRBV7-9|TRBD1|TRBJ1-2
CASSLARPGGLGGYTF
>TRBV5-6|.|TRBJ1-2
CASTLPGVGGYTF
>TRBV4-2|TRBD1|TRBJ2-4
CASSRALGTGENIQYF
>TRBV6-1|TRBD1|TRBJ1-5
CASSEWGQGVQPQHF
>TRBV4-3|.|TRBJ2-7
CASSQGMEGEQYF
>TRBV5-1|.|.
CASSLVAGVLYEQYF
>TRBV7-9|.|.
CASTLTGYEQYF
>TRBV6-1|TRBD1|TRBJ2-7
CASSQGGSTYEQYF
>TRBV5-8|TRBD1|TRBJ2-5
CASNRQGIQETQYF
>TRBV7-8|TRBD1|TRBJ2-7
CASSFGTGGSHEQYF
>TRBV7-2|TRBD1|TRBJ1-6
CASSPRRTGDSPLHF
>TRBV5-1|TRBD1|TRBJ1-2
CASSLQGAVGYTF
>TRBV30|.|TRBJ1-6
CAWTLVTYNSPLHF
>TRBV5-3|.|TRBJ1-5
CARSLVGHEHDSNQPQHF
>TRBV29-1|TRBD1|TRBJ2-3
CSVPGRGPTDTQYF
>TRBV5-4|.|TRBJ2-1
CASSAGQIYNEQFF
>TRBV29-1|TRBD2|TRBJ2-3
CSAGLAAVGDTQYF
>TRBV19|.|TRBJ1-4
CASSMDFEEKLFF
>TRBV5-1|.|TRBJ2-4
CASSVGHLAKNIQYF
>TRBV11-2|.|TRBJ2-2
CASQRQGLTGELFF
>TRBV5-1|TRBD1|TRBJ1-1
CASSLQGVTEAFF
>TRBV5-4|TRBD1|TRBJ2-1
CASSTPGQGYNEQFF
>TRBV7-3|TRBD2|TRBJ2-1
CASSSLAGGYNEQFF
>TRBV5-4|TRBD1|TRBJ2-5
CASSTGTGGVQETQYF
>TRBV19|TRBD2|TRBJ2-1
CASSIQGGSSYNEQFF
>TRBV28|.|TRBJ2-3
CASSPRQGKNTDTQYF
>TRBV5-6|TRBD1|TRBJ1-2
CASSLAGTGYGYTF
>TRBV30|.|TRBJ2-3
CAWSPGGTDTQYF
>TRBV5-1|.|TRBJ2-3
CASSLVPRDTDTQYF
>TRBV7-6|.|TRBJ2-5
CASSSRTYQETQYF
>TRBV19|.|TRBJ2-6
CASSSKLSGANVLTF
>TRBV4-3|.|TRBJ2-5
CASSQGPSGEETQYF
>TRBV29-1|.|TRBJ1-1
CSVQTTTEAFF
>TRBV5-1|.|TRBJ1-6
CASSLNSFSNSPLHF
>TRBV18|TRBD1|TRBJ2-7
CASSPKTGKYEQYF
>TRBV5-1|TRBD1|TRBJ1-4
CASSESPGGSYEKLFF
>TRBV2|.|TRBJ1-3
CASRVDPGNTIYF
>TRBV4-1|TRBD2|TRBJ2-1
CASSQEWDSGRANSYNEQFF
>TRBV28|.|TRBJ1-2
CASNSLKSRGDGYTF
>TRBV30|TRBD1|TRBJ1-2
CAWMGTDRGYGYTF
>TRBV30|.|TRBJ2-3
CAGLQRVSTDTQYF
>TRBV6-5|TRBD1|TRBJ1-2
CASSRGQGLGYTF
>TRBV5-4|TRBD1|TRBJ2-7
CASSSNRGYEQYF
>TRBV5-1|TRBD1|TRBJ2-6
CASRPGTGTSGANVLTF
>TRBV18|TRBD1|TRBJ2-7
CASSPSGQGYEQYF
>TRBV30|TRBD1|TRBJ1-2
CAWRYKTGARYGYTF
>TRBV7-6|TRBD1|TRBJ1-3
CASSLGTTGTGNTIYF
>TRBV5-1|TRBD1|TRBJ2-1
CASSPQTGGAYNEQFF
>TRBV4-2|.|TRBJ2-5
CASSQSTSRGEEIQYF
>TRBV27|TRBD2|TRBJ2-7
CASSTETSGGVEQYF
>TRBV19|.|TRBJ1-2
CASSARQESSYTF
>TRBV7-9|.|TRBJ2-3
CASSPVTSTDTQYF
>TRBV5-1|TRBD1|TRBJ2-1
CASSLGGTGGRNEQFF
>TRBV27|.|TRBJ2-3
CASSLAAYTDTQYF
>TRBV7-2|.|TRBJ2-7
CASSLVASPHSGSDYEQYF
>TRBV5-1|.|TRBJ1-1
CASSLTGLRGYRNTEAFF
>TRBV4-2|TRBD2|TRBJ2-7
CASSQGGTSGFYEQYF
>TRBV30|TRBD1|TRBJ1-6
CAWSGGTGDNSPLHF